This T cell receptor beta chain was sequenced during a study of neurological immune-mediated disorders (dated by TCRdb to between 2019 and 2020). For context, the study as a whole: Among the 35 or so multiple sclerosis patients, roughly 31 had relapsing-remitting MS and 3 had secondary progressive MS. The study compared peripheral blood TCR-beta repertoires of HTLV-I-associated myelopathy (HAM/TSP) patients, multiple sclerosis patients and healthy controls using UMI-based sequencing. Longitudinal samples, technical triplicates and paired sorted CD4+ and CD8+ T-cell subsets, alongside PBMC samples, were included among the 90 to 130 TCR-beta libraries. The cohort was made up of 68 subjects, consisting of roughly 15 HAM/TSP patients, 35 or so multiple sclerosis patients and about 20 healthy controls. Results the study describes overall, beyond this receptor: No association of the MS cluster with clinical or MRI features was observed, and the need for larger cohorts was stated by the authors. No identical CDR3 amino acid sequences were found to be shared among expanded clones across subjects, suggesting that TCR-beta repertoires were private in all groups. In a phylogenetic analysis, the repertoires of 18 out of 34 MS patients fell into a single cluster of related CDR3 sequences, pointing to a possible signature at the repertoire level. TCR clonal expansion was highest in HAM/TSP patients and lowest in MS patients, with MS patients falling below even healthy controls.

V trim: 4 bases; J trim: 8 bases; unmatched bases: 17. The germline V gene specifies SGHRS as CDR1 and YFSETQ as CDR2. Including cysteine and phenylalanine, the CDR3 has 16 amino acids. The sequence is cut down to CDR3 DNA, 48 bases in frame from base 1. cDNA synthesis used template-switch 5'RACE with a primer carrying a 10-nucleotide random unique molecular identifier tagging each TCR transcript. Over 190 million TCR-beta sequences, covering 15-18 subjects, were produced in each sequencing run. The RNeasy kit was used to extract total RNA. TCR-beta VDJ regions were amplified with primers for the TCR constant region and the 5'RACE anchor, using the KAPA Real-time Library Amplification kit. Sample indexes and Illumina adaptors were added in a first PCR, after which library yield was increased in a second PCR. After purification with Ampure beads, the TCR product of roughly 650 bp was size-selected on a 2% E-gel SizeSelection system. Before pooling, library quality was assessed on a Bioanalyzer, concentration was determined with Qubit, and library quantification was performed with the Kapa Library Quantification kit. An Illumina HiSeq 2500 sequenced the libraries paired-end 2 x 150 bp. To increase sequence diversity, about 25-31% phiX was spiked into each library pool. Under the source paper's analysis protocol: The quality-filtered reads were processed with the UMI-based MiGEC pipeline, whose error correction step removed more than 90% of the raw TCR sequences. VDJ genes were aligned to IMGT germline references, and clonotypes were defined by unique CDR3 amino acid sequence plus V-J genes. Clonal expansion, Shannon diversity and CDR3 relatedness were evaluated with VDJtools (CalcPairwiseDistances, ClusterSamples), while phylogenetic trees were built in CLCbio workbench. Expanded clones were defined as having at least 8 unique UMIs, based on coefficient-of-variation modelling across technical triplicates. TCRdb's own reprocessing of the public reads used fastp at Q25 and MiXCR and kept productive beta chains. Records with the same CDR3 protein are collapsed into one entry carrying the most frequent genes and DNA. TCRdb, not the authors, supplied the V and J calls. Present in this sample are fewer than 90,000 distinct CDR3 sequences, 5.2% of which were seen just once. The top ten hold approximately 7% of the sample.

Libraries from unsorted PBMCs were made from 2 million PBMCs kept in RNAlater at -80 degrees C until RNA extraction. The multiple sclerosis patients were enrolled in a US clinical protocol that used magnetic resonance imaging to evaluate disease progression. Peripheral blood was subjected to Ficoll-Hypaque density gradient centrifugation to isolate PBMCs, which were then cryopreserved in liquid nitrogen. This clonotype was seen many times. It lacks a known antigen. Base qualities are missing; no much larger clone stands one base away. The chain is assembled from TRBV5-1 and TRBJ1-2, with 7 bases matching TRBD1. Material: PBMCs. The source of this sequence is a man aged 18 to 35 with multiple sclerosis. The base sequence is TGCGCCAGCAGCAGAACAACAGCCGGGACAGCTGAGGGCTACACCTTC. Its translation is CASSRTTAGTAEGYTF.